These 8 T cell receptor beta chains share one sample of origin, sequenced in a study of Ad26.COV2.S vaccination and SARS-CoV-2 variants. Some clones are missing from TCRdb's copy, which holds only in-frame ones; the method was immunoSEQ multiplex PCR. The data show over 400,000 clones, 80% to 95% seen once. The treatment denotes: roughly 19 received Ad26.COV2.S at low or high dose, single or two shots; 5 received placebo; per-sample allocation not given. Sampling happened 63 days after the first vaccine or placebo injection. Source: peripheral blood, taken in a trial of Ad26.COV2.S vaccine versus placebo. The receptors shown here come from a person aged 18-65 years who received the Ad26.COV2.S COVID-19 vaccine or a placebo.

The chain joins TRBV7-8 to TRBJ1-2; 7 positions agree with TRBD1. J was trimmed by 6 bases and V by 5 bases; bases with no gene match: 15. CDR3 size: 16 residues. In germline, CDR1 is SGHVS, CDR2 FQNEAQ. The CDR3 is CASSILPGQMINGYTF. CDR3 sequence (DNA): TGTGCCAGCAGCATACTACCGGGACAGATGATTAATGGCTACACCTTC.

The chain couples TRBV3-1 (or the pseudogene TRBV3-2) to TRBJ2-1; D gene uncertain. This CDR3 is built from 10 residues. CDR1 and CDR2 (germline): LGHDT, YNNKEL (reference sequence). V was clipped by 8 bases and J by 10 bases, with 9 bases between them. The chain's CDR3 is CASPAREQFF. The CDR3 nucleotides read TGTGCCAGCCCCGCCCGGGAGCAGTTCTTC.

DNA for the CDR3: TGTGCCAGCAGCTTAGTGCATGGGACAGATGGCTACACCTTC. Translated, it gives CASSLVHGTDGYTF. V is TRBV7-8 and J is TRBJ1-2, with 7 bases that match TRBD1. V was pared by 1 base and J by 6 bases, with 5 bases of the junction left unmatched. The CDR3 spans 14 residues. Germline lookup yields CDR1 SGHVS and CDR2 FQNEAQ.

This chain's CDR3 is CASSATTLRGGRDTQYF. The CDR3 DNA sequence: TGTGCCAGCAGCGCTACCACTTTGCGCGGCGGGAGAGATACGCAGTATTTT. The chain employs TRBV5-4 and TRBJ2-3, with 7 nucleotides matching TRBD2. With V trimmed by 4 bases and J by 5 bases, 16 bases remained unmatched. Germline V gene data show CDR1 as SGHNT and CDR2 as YYREEE (reference sequence). The length of the CDR3 is 17 residues.

Written as DNA, the CDR3 is TGTGCCAGTAGTATAGACAGGGCCACCTACGAGCAGTACTTC. As protein: CASSIDRATYEQYF. The rearrangement joins TRBV19 to TRBJ2-7; maybe TRBD1 (5 bases). The V and J ends lost 0 bases and 2 bases respectively, with 8 bases between them. Germline V gene sequence: CDR1 LNHDA, CDR2 SQIVND (reference sequence). The CDR3 is 14 amino acids.

The chain joins TRBV4-1 to TRBJ2-1, with 9 bases matching TRBD1. CDR1 is MGHRA and CDR2 is YSYEKL in the germline V gene. V shed 4 bases, J shed 8 bases, and the junction held 15 bases outside the gene matches. This CDR3 is 17 amino acids long. CDR3 sequence reads: CASSRGLVDRGSDEQFF. Written as DNA, the CDR3 is TGCGCCAGCAGCCGAGGTCTAGTAGACAGGGGGTCCGATGAGCAGTTCTTC.

The rearrangement joins TRBV2 to TRBJ2-3; 10 bases are shared with TRBD2. The CDR3 runs 18 residues. In germline, CDR1 is SNHLY, CDR2 FYNNEI. Unmatched junction bases numbered 13, after V lost 4 bases and J lost 3 bases. The CDR3 DNA follows: TGTGCCAGCAGTGTTCCCCTCAAGGCTAGCGGGGGAACAGATACGCAGTATTTT. This encodes CASSVPLKASGGTDTQYF.

The rearrangement uses TRBV7-2 and TRBJ2-1; 10 nucleotides agree with TRBD2. The germline V gene encodes CDR1 SGHTA and CDR2 FQGNSA. The CDR3 extends over 16 amino acids. V was clipped by 1 base and J by 4 bases; unmatched bases: 4. The CDR3: CASSLGVAGGYNEQFF. CDR3 sequence (DNA): TGTGCCAGCAGCTTAGGGGTAGCGGGGGGATACAATGAGCAGTTCTTC.